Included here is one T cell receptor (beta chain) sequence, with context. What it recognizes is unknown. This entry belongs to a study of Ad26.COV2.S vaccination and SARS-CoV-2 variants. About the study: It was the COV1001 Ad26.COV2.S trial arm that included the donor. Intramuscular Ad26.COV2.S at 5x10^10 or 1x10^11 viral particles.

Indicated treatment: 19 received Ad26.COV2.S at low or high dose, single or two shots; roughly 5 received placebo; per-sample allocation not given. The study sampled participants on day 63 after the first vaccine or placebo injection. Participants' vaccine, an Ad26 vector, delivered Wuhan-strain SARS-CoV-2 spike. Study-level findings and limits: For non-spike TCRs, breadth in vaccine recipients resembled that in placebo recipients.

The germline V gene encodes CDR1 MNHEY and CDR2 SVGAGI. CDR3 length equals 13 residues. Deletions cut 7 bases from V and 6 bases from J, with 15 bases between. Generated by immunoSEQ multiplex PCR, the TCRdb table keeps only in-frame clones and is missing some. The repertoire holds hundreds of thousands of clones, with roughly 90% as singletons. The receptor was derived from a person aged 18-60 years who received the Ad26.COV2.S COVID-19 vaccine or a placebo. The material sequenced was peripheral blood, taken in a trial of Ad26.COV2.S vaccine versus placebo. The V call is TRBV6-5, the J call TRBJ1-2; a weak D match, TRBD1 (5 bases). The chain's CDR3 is CASTPGPWDGYTF. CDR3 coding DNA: TGTGCCAGCACACCGGGACCTTGGGATGGCTACACCTTC.